Included here is one T cell receptor beta chain sequence, with context. Its target is unknown. J gave up 12 bases and V 2 bases, and 4 bases lay outside the gene matches. Looked up from germline, CDR1 is SEHNR and CDR2 is FQNEAQ (reference sequence). This CDR3 region has 14 residues. These data are taken from a study of shared clonotypes between healthy human individuals. Study-level findings and limits: It was expected that sequencing depth would affect clonotype sharing among donors.

Method: immunoSEQ multiplex PCR; TCRdb's copy keeps in-frame clones and lacks some. The sample consists of 1 million to 1.3 million clones, approximately 80% of them appearing once. V is TRBV7-9 and J is TRBJ2-1, with TRBD2 matching over 13 bases. The clonotype was recovered from a man between 18 and 29 years old in good health. Some clones in this sample may be carry-over from other donors' samples. The sequenced sample consisted of memory CD4+ T cells from PBMCs. Subset denoted: CD45RA-negative fraction. CDR3 residues: CASSLSGLAGRQFF. As DNA, the CDR3 is TGTGCCAGCAGCTTATCGGGACTAGCGGGAAGGCAGTTCTTC.